This passage covers 3 T cell receptor beta chains from one sample sequenced in a study of identical twins. TCRdb re-called the 5' RACE reads through MiXCR, storing one row per CDR3 protein. The table includes a few hundred thousand distinct CDR3 sequences, around a tenth detected once. The same sample was also studied in work on yellow fever vaccine responses in identical twins.

Sequencing was performed on PBMCs. These receptors originate from a woman younger than 30 in good health.

The sample holds many counts of this clonotype. The genes are TRBV20-1 and TRBJ2-7; tentative D call: TRBD2 (7 bases). Germline V gene lookup returns CDR1 DFQATT and CDR2 SNEGSKA (reference sequence). CDR3 length: 13 amino acids. Trimming shortened V by 5 bases and J by 2 bases, and 13 bases separated the two germline ends. CDR3 nucleotide sequence: TGCAGTGCTGGAGCGGGGACAACCTACGAGCAGTACTTC. It encodes CSAGAGTTYEQYF.

This clonotype was counted at least ten times. The chain is built from TRBV28 and TRBJ2-1, with unresolved D. Trimming pared 10 bases from V and 2 bases from J, leaving 12 bases between. Germline assignment: CDR1 MDHEN and CDR2 SYDVKM. The CDR3 sequence is 13 residues long. The CDR3 region has the DNA TGTGCCATCGCCGGTTTAACCTACAATGAGCAGTTCTTC. This encodes CAIAGLTYNEQFF.

This clonotype showed up just a few times. This rearrangement joins TRBV5-1 to TRBJ2-3, with 8 nucleotides matching TRBD2. The junction had 4 bases not matched to a gene; V was cut back by 0 bases and J by 1 base. CDR1 is SGHRS, CDR2 YFSETQ, per germline. The CDR3 is made up of 16 amino acids. The CDR3 nucleotides read TGCGCCAGCAGCTTGGCCGAGACTAGCGGCACAGATACGCAGTATTTT. It codes for CASSLAETSGTDTQYF.